These T cell receptor beta chains were read from a single sample in a study of blood T cell repertoires in COVID-19. Clones were sequenced by immunoSEQ multiplex PCR, and TCRdb holds only the in-frame ones, with some missing. The sample yields 250,000 to 350,000 clones, roughly 89% seen once. The sample comprised peripheral blood. Receptors originate from a man younger than 45 with acute or convalescent COVID-19. CDR3s include the opening cysteine and the closing phenylalanine or tryptophan. D genes are given only for firm matches. The size field is filled for only some rows; it gives once, few, many or a size class.

J,D,V,size,CDR3,DNA
TRBJ2-1,.,TRBV27,.,CASSLSLDNEQFF,TGTGCCAGCAGTTTATCGCTAGATAATGAGCAGTTCTTC
TRBJ2-3,TRBD1,TRBV10-3,.,CAISGGQGRRALSTDTQYF,TGTGCCATCAGTGGGGGACAGGGGAGGAGGGCGCTCAGCACAGATACGCAGTATTTT
TRBJ2-3,TRBD2,TRBV19,.,CATKDGTSGRAGTDTQYF,TGTGCCACCAAAGACGGGACTAGCGGGAGGGCGGGCACAGATACGCAGTATTTT
TRBJ1-2,.,TRBV5-5,.,CASSSRARGYTF,TGTGCCAGCAGCTCCAGGGCACGGGGCTACACCTTC
TRBJ2-1,TRBD2,TRBV3-1/TRBV3-2,.,CASSQDRTSGINEQFF,TGTGCCAGCAGCCAAGATAGGACTAGTGGGATAAATGAGCAGTTCTTC
TRBJ2-6,.,TRBV7-9,.,CASSGRRSGANVLTF,TGTGCCAGCAGCGGAAGGAGGTCTGGGGCCAACGTCCTGACTTTC
TRBJ1-1,TRBD1,TRBV5-8,many,CASSFDRGNTEAFF,TGTGCCAGCAGCTTCGACAGGGGGAACACTGAAGCTTTCTTT
TRBJ1-5,.,TRBV5-8,.,CASSHTGSNQPQHF,TGTGCCAGCAGTCATACAGGGAGCAATCAGCCCCAGCATTTT
TRBJ2-7,.,TRBV7-9,.,CASSLAQGTEQYF,TGTGCCAGCAGCTTAGCTCAGGGGACCGAGCAGTACTTC
TRBJ1-1,TRBD1,TRBV28,.,CASSFRGQGGTEAFF,TGTGCCAGCAGTTTCCGAGGACAGGGCGGCACTGAAGCTTTCTTT
TRBJ1-5,TRBD1,TRBV20-1,few,CSASIMQGAQPQHF,TGCAGTGCTAGTATCATGCAGGGGGCACAGCCCCAGCATTTT
TRBJ1-4,.,TRBV6-5,.,CASNVAGWDEKLFF,TGTGCCAGCAATGTCGCAGGGTGGGATGAAAAACTGTTTTTT
TRBJ2-7,.,TRBV6-2/TRBV6-3,.,CASSPRQVGEQYF,TGTGCCAGCAGCCCCCGACAAGTGGGTGAGCAGTACTTC
TRBJ2-5,.,TRBV10-3,.,CAISDDRDKQETQYF,TGTGCCATCAGTGACGACCGGGACAAACAAGAGACCCAGTACTTC
TRBJ2-4,.,TRBV28,.,CASSLAGAKNIQYF,TGTGCCAGCAGTTTAGCGGGAGCCAAAAACATTCAGTACTTC
TRBJ1-1,TRBD1,TRBV2,.,CASRTGGAKVNTEAFF,TGTGCCAGCAGGACAGGGGGCGCGAAGGTGAACACTGAAGCTTTCTTT
TRBJ1-2,.,TRBV2,once,CASSEGQGPPYGYTF,TGTGCCAGCAGTGAAGGGCAGGGTCCCCCCTATGGCTACACCTTC
TRBJ2-3,.,TRBV27,.,CASSLTGYSDTQYF,TGTGCCAGCAGTTTAACAGGGTATTCAGATACGCAGTATTTT
TRBJ1-5,.,TRBV7-2,once,CASSPSGQPQHF,TGTGCCAGCAGCCCGTCCGGTCAGCCCCAGCATTTT
TRBJ2-3,TRBD2,TRBV28,.,CASRPWGGTDTQYF,TGTGCCAGCAGGCCCTGGGGGGGTACAGATACGCAGTATTTT
TRBJ1-1,TRBD1,TRBV28,.,CASSLGTGVNTEAFF,TGTGCCAGCAGTTTAGGAACAGGGGTTAACACTGAAGCTTTCTTT
TRBJ1-1,.,TRBV6-5,.,CASSFSPGAMNTEAFF,TGTGCCAGCAGTTTTTCCCCAGGGGCCATGAACACTGAAGCTTTCTTT
TRBJ1-1,.,TRBV7-6,.,CATRPSGGTEAFF,TGTGCCACCCGGCCTTCCGGAGGCACTGAAGCTTTCTTT
TRBJ2-7,TRBD1,TRBV5-6,.,CASSYRGTNSYEQYF,TGTGCCAGCAGCTACAGGGGGACAAATTCCTACGAGCAGTACTTC
TRBJ2-7,.,TRBV10-3,once,CAISLGAGPYEQYF,TGTGCCATCAGCCTGGGGGCAGGTCCCTACGAGCAGTACTTC
TRBJ1-4,.,TRBV4-1,.,CASSQAGVANEKLFF,TGCGCCAGCAGCCAAGCAGGGGTAGCTAATGAAAAACTGTTTTTT
TRBJ2-5,.,TRBV11-2,.,CASSLAVPETQYF,TGTGCCAGCAGCTTAGCAGTTCCCGAGACCCAGTACTTC
TRBJ1-1,.,TRBV4-2,.,CASSQDSGNTEAFF,TGTGCCAGCAGCCAAGATTCGGGGAACACTGAAGCTTTCTTT
TRBJ1-5,.,TRBV5-6,.,CASSLSVRRNQPQHF,TGTGCCAGCAGCTTGTCTGTCAGGCGCAATCAGCCCCAGCATTTT
TRBJ1-2,.,TRBV3-1/TRBV3-2,.,CASSQGTERGYTF,TGTGCCAGCAGCCAAGGTACCGAGAGGGGCTACACCTTC
TRBJ1-2,.,TRBV28,.,CASSTSSQVYGYTF,TGTGCCAGCAGTACAAGCTCCCAGGTCTATGGCTACACCTTC
TRBJ2-6,.,TRBV3-1/TRBV3-2,.,CASSHARSRPGANVLTF,TGTGCCAGCAGCCACGCACGGTCCAGGCCTGGGGCCAACGTCCTGACTTTC
TRBJ1-2,.,TRBV5-3,few,CARSLEHKLAGYTF,TGTGCCAGAAGCTTGGAGCATAAGCTTGCCGGCTACACCTTC
TRBJ1-1,.,TRBV25-1,.,CASSEPGDNTEAFF,TGTGCCAGCAGTGAGCCGGGAGATAACACTGAAGCTTTCTTT
TRBJ2-2,.,TRBV5-1,.,CASSLAREMGELFF,TGCGCCAGCAGCTTGGCCCGGGAGATGGGGGAGCTGTTTTTT
TRBJ1-3,.,TRBV30,.,CAWSRTGGGNTIYF,TGTGCCTGGAGTAGAACAGGAGGGGGAAACACCATATATTTT
TRBJ2-1,.,TRBV30,.,CAWSPGRRGNEQFF,TGTGCCTGGAGCCCAGGGAGGAGGGGCAATGAGCAGTTCTTC
TRBJ1-2,TRBD1,TRBV5-4,.,CASARDSNYGYTF,TGTGCCAGCGCCAGGGACAGTAACTATGGCTACACCTTC
TRBJ2-3,TRBD2,TRBV11-2,.,CASSLYSGGSTDTQYF,TGTGCCAGCAGCTTATACAGCGGGGGAAGCACAGATACGCAGTATTTT
TRBJ1-2,.,TRBV7-9,.,CASSSQGNYGYTF,TGTGCCAGCAGTTCTCAGGGTAACTATGGCTACACCTTC
TRBJ2-4,.,TRBV4-1,.,CASSQDQGGKNIQYF,TGCGCCAGCAGCCAAGACCAGGGGGGCAAAAACATTCAGTACTTC
TRBJ1-2,TRBD1,TRBV30,.,CAWSVPGQANYGYTF,TGTGCCTGGAGTGTACCGGGACAGGCGAACTATGGCTACACCTTC